The TCR beta chain described here comes from a study of shared clonotypes between healthy human individuals. The CDR3 has 13 residues. Per germline, CDR1 MNHNS and CDR2 SASEGT. Between the trimmed V and J ends, which lost 6 bases and 5 bases, there was a span of 13 bases. As concerns this clone: Its target is unknown.

Study results and limitations: Roughly 5% of naive CD4 clonotypes were shared across a few donors.

Positively selected for CCR7, the CD45RO-negative cells used as naive CD8 cells excluded terminally differentiated effector memory CD45RA+ cells. Replicate sorted-subset PCRs were loaded with around 0.2 ug DNA, 30,000 to 35,000 T cell genomes. Only in-frame clones appear in the TCRdb table, and some are missing; sequencing was by immunoSEQ multiplex PCR. The sample gives just over 2,000,000 clones, about 95% of which show up once; roughly 1% is in the top ten. The chain joins TRBV6-1 to TRBJ1-1, with a tentative D call TRBD1 (6 bases). Sequencing was done on a sample of naive CD8+ T cells sorted from blood. This TCR came from a man aged 18 to 29 in good health. The CDR3 DNA reads as TGTGCCAGCAGCTGGGGGGGCAAAACTGAAGCTTTCTTT. It codes for CASSWGGKTEAFF.